This T cell receptor (beta chain) was recorded in a study of T cells in Graves' hyperthyroidism and ophthalmopathy. About the research overall: At the time of initial diagnosis and before any treatment, peripheral blood was collected.

Germline CDR1 is MDHEN and CDR2 is SYDVKM. J lost 6 bases, V lost 3 bases, and 8 bases had no gene match. CDR3 length equals 15 residues. Amplification of TCR beta CDR3 regions used RNA as the template. The HTBI primer set drove a first-round RT-PCR of the TCR CDR3. From the multiplex PCR reads, TCRdb called clonotypes with MiXCR, one entry per CDR3 protein. There are 300,000 to 400,000 distinct CDR3 sequences in the sample; less than 15% occur only once, and around 9.2% lies in the top ten. In this sample, this clonotype turned up many times. The sample consisted of blood. The rearrangement joins TRBV28 to TRBJ1-2, with 9 positions matching TRBD1. The TCR sequence derives from a woman under 30 with Graves' hyperthyroidism. Written as DNA, the CDR3 is TGTGCCAGCAGTTTGGGAGGGGACAGGGCGGATGGCTACACCTTC. This translates into CASSLGGDRADGYTF.